This T cell receptor beta chain was sequenced in a study of blood T cell repertoires in COVID-19. Study-wide context: From T cells, B-cell-depleted T cells, or PBMCs came the material, which was cDNA or gDNA.

V was cut by 5 bases and J by 5 bases, with 12 bases left in between. Germline-derived CDR1 and CDR2 are SGHTS and YDEGEE. The CDR3 contains 13 residues. This study enrolled people aged about 18 to 95 from about two dozen US geographic areas. Participants had their cohort set by participant-reported clinical history. Recovered participants had two consecutive negative NP/OP PCR tests, healthcare professional clearance, or symptom resolution. Clones were read by immunoSEQ multiplex PCR, and TCRdb kept only the in-frame ones, dropping some. The repertoire holds some 170,000 clones, 75% to 85% seen once, with nearly 15% in the top ten.

The TCR originated in a man in his forties or fifties who had recovered from COVID-19. Sequenced sample: PBMCs or T cells enriched from blood (not recorded which). The V call is TRBV5-8, the J call TRBJ2-3; tentative D call: TRBD1 (6 bases). This CDR3 is CASRQGIEDTQYF. The CDR3 DNA reads TGTGCCAGCAGGCAGGGGATTGAAGATACGCAGTATTTT.